This TCR beta chain is from a study of long-term antiretroviral therapy in people with HIV. Study-level findings and limits: Repertoire composition at all time points was dominated by clones that had expanded before ART.

About this clone itself: Its antigen is unidentified.

The CDR3 contains 14 residues. Germline V gene lookup returns CDR1 WSHSY and CDR2 SAAADI. Trimming took 6 bases from V and 3 from J, leaving 11 bases between them. None of the participants with HIV were treated outside the United States. The content of samples before DNA extraction was roughly 0.95-11 million cryopreserved PBMC. Survey-level resolution applied to immunoSEQ assay v3.0. The repertoire was sequenced with immunoSEQ multiplex PCR; TCRdb's copy has only in-frame clones and lacks some. This table has over 35,000 clones, 75% to 90% appearing once. This sequence joins TRBV10-2 and TRBJ1-4, with D possibly TRBD1 on 6 matching bases. The sequence derives from a man younger than 30 with HIV. The source was unsorted PBMCs, collected 1.5 years after starting antiretroviral therapy. This CDR3 is CASRQGEANEKLFF. As DNA, the CDR3 is TGCGCCAGCAGACAGGGAGAGGCTAATGAAAAACTGTTTTTT.